This T cell receptor beta chain derives from a study of T cell responses to AZD1222 COVID-19 vaccine. The table came from immunoSEQ multiplex PCR; TCRdb's copy has only in-frame clones and leaves some out. Of around 190,000 clones listed, about 89% are singletons. The CDR3 contains 11 residues. The germline V gene encodes CDR1 SGHDT and CDR2 YYEEEE. V lost 1 base and J lost 4, with 3 bases in between. This chain connects TRBV5-6 to TRBJ2-7; D unresolved. The starting material was peripheral blood, obtained 28 days after the second AZD1222 dose. The clonotype was recovered from an adult who received the AZD1222 COVID-19 vaccine. The CDR3 region has the DNA TGTGCCAGCAGCTTGAGGTACGAGCAGTACTTC. Translating it yields CASSLRYEQYF.